One T cell receptor beta chain is described in this entry. The CDR3 runs 12 residues. The V and J ends lost 2 bases and 11 bases respectively, with 11 bases between them. Sequencing used immunoSEQ multiplex PCR; TCRdb keeps in-frame clones, though not all of them. The data hold around 120,000 clones, with about 90% observed a single time. The source of the sample is a study of Tregs in tolerant kidney transplant recipients. Unstimulated regulatory T cells (CD4+CD25+CD127-), CD4+CD25- non-regulatory cells, CD4 and CD8 cells were FACS-sorted from thawed PBMCs. This TCR was sampled from a human donor in good health. Material for sequencing was CD4+ T cells from blood. The chain joins TRBV5-7 to TRBJ1-5; D is ambiguous. TRBV5-7 qualifies as an ORF whose function is uncertain. The CDR3, as DNA: TGTGCCAGCAGCTTAGGCCGCGAGGCCCAGCATTTT. Translated, it gives CASSLGREAQHF.